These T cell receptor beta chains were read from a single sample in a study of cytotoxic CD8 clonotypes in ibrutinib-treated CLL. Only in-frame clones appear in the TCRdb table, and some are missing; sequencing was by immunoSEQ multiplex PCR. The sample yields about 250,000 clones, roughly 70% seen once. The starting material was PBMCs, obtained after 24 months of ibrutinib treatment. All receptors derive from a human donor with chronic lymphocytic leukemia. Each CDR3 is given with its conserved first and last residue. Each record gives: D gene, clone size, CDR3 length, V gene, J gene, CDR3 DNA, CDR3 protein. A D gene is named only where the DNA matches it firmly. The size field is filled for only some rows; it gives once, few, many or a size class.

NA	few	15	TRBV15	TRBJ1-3	TGTGCCACCAGCACAATACAGATCTCTGGAAACACCATATATTTT	CATSTIQISGNTIYF
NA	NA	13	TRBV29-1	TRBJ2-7	TGCAGCGTTGAGGTCAGCCTAGGCGCCGAGCAGTACTTC	CSVEVSLGAEQYF
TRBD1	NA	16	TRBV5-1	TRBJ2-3	TGCGCCAGCAGCTTCGGACAGGGGATGACTACAGATACGCAGTATTTT	CASSFGQGMTTDTQYF
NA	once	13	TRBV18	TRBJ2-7	TGTGCCAGCTCCCTCGGACAGTCCTACGAGCAGTACTTC	CASSLGQSYEQYF
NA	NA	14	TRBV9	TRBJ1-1	TGTGCCAGCAGCGTAGCGGGGGCTGGCACTGAAGCTTTCTTT	CASSVAGAGTEAFF
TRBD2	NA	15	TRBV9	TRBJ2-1	TGTGCCAGCAGCGTGGGGGGGACTAGCGACAATGAGCAGTTCTTC	CASSVGGTSDNEQFF
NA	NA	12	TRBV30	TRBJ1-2	TGTGCCTGGGCCCATGGGTACTATGGCTACACCTTC	CAWAHGYYGYTF
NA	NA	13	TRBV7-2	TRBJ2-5	TGTGCCAGCAGCTTAGTGGGGGGAGAGACCCAGTACTTC	CASSLVGGETQYF
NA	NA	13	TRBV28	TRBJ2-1	TGTGCCAGCAGTTTATCTGGGATCAATGAGCAGTTCTTC	CASSLSGINEQFF
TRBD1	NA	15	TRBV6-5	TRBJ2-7	TGTGCCAGCAGTTACAGTCGGACAGGGACATACGAGCAGTACTTC	CASSYSRTGTYEQYF
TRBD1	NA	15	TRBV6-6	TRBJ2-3	TGTGCCAGCAGATGGGACAGGTGGGGCACAGATACGCAGTATTTT	CASRWDRWGTDTQYF
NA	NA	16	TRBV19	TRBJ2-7	TGTGCCAGTAGTGACGAGGGGGGCGTGATCCCCTACGAGCAGTACTTC	CASSDEGGVIPYEQYF
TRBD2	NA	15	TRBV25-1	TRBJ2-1	TGTGCCAGCGGGTCAGGACTAGCGGGGTACAATGAGCAGTTCTTC	CASGSGLAGYNEQFF
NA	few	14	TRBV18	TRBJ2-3	TGTGCCAGCTCACCACAAGCTAGCACAGATACGCAGTATTTT	CASSPQASTDTQYF
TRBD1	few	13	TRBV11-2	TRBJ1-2	TGTGCCAGCAGACCTGACAGGGGGCTTGGCTACACCTTC	CASRPDRGLGYTF
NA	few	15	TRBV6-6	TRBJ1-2	TGTGCCAGCAGGGATACGGGAACCTCTAACTATGGCTACACCTTC	CASRDTGTSNYGYTF
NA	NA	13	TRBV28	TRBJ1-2	TGTGCCAGCAGCCACAGGGATGACTATGGCTACACCTTC	CASSHRDDYGYTF
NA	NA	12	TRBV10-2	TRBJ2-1	TGCGCCAGCAGTGAGACTGACAATGAGCAGTTCTTC	CASSETDNEQFF
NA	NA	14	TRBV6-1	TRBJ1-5	TGTGCCAGCAGTGAATCTGGGGGTAATCAGCCCCAGCATTTT	CASSESGGNQPQHF
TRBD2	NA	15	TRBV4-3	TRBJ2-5	TGCGCCAGCAGCCAACTAGCGGGGATCCAAGAGACCCAGTACTTC	CASSQLAGIQETQYF
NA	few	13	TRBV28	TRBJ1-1	TGTGCCAGCACTACTTCGGGGGACACTGAAGCTTTCTTT	CASTTSGDTEAFF
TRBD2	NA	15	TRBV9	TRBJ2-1	TGTGCCAGCAGCGTAGCTAGCGGGAGAATGAATGAGCAGTTCTTC	CASSVASGRMNEQFF
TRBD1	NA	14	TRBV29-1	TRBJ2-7	TGCAGCGTCGCGTACCCGACAGGGGATGACGAGCAGTACTTC	CSVAYPTGDDEQYF
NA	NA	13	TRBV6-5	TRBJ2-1	TGTGCCAGCACCCAGGTAGAGGGAAATGAGCAGTTCTTC	CASTQVEGNEQFF
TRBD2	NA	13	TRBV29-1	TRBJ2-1	TGCAGCCGACTGGGGACTAGCGGAAATGAGCAGTTCTTC	CSRLGTSGNEQFF
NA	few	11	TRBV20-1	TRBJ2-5	TGCAGTGCCACTGACCGAGAGACCCAGTACTTC	CSATDRETQYF
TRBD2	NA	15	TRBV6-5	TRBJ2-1	TGTGCCAGCAGTACTAGCGGGAACTCCTACAATGAGCAGTTCTTC	CASSTSGNSYNEQFF
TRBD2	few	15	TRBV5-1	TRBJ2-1	TGCGCCAGCAGCTTGGACCTAGCGGGATACAATGAGCAGTTCTTC	CASSLDLAGYNEQFF
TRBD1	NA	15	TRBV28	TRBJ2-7	TGTGCCAGCAGTTTATTGAGACAGGGCTCCTACGAGCAGTACTTC	CASSLLRQGSYEQYF